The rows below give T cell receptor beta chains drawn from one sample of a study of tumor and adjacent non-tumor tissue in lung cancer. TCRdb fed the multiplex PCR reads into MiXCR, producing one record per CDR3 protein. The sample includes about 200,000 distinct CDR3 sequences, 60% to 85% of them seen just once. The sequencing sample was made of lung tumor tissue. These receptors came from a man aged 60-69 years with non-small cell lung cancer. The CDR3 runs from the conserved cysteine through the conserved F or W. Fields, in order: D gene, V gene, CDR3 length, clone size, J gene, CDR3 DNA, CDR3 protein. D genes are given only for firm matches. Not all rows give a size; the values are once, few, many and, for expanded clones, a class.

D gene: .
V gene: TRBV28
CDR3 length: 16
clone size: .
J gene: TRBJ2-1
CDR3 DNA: TGTGCCAGCAGTCCGCCCCCCCCAGGGAGAGTCGGTGAGCAGTTCTTC
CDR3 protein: CASSPPPPGRVGEQFF

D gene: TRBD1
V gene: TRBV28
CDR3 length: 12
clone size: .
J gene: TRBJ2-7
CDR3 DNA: TGTGCCAGCACGGACAGGTTGAACGAGCAGTACTTC
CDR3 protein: CASTDRLNEQYF

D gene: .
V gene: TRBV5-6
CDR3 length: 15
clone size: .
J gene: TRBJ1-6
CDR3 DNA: TGTGCCAGCAGCGAATGGTCACCCAAAAATTCACCGCTCCACTTT
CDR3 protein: CASSEWSPKNSPLHF

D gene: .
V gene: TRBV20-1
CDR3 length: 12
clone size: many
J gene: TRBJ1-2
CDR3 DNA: TGCAGTGCATTTGACAGAAGCTATGGCTACACCTTC
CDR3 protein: CSAFDRSYGYTF

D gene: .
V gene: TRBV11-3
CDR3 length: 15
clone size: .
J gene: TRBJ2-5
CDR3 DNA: TGTGCCAGCAGCCGCGGGACAAGGATACAAGAGACCCGGTACTTC
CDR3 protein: CASSRGTRIQETRYF

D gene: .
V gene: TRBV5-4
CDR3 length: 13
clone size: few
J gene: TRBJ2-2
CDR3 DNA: TGTGCCAGCAGCCGGGACCGTCACGGGGAGCTGTTTTTT
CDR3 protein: CASSRDRHGELFF

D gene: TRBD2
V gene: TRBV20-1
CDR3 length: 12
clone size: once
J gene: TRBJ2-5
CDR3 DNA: TGCAGTGCTAGCGTGCGGGGGGGGGCCCAGTACTTC
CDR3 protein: CSASVRGGAQYF

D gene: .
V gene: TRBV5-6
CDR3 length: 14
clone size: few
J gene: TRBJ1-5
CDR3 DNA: TGTGCCAGCAGCATATGGGGGGCTAATCAGCCCCAGCATTTT
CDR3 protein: CASSIWGANQPQHF

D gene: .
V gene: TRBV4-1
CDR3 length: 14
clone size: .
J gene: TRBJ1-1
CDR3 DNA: TGCGTCAGCAGCCAAGATGGTAAGGGTATTGAAGCTTTCTTT
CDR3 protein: CVSSQDGKGIEAFF

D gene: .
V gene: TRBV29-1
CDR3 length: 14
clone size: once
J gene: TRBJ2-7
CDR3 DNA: TGCAGCGTTGAAGGGTGTTTACCCTCCTACGAGCAGTACTTC
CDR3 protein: CSVEGCLPSYEQYF

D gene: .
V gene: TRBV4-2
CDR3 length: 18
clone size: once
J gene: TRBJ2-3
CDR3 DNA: TGTGCCAGTAAACTCCGAGGTCTCCGCCGCCCTAGCACAGATACGCAGTATTTT
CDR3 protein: CASKLRGLRRPSTDTQYF

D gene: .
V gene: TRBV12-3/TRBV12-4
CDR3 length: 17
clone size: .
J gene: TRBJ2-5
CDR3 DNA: TGTGCCAGCAGTTTGGGACTGGAGCGGCAGGGACAAGAGACCCAGTACTTC
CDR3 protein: CASSLGLERQGQETQYF

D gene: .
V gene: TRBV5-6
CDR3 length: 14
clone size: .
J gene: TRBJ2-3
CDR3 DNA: TGTGCCAGCAGCTTGAAGATCAGCACAGATACGCAGTATTTT
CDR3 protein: CASSLKISTDTQYF

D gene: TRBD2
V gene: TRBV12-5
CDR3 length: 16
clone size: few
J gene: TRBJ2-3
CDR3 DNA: TGTGCTAGTGGTTCCGGGGTAGCGGGTCGCACAGATACGCAGTATTTT
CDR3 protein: CASGSGVAGRTDTQYF

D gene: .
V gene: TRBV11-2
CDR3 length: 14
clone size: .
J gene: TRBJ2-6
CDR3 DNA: TGTGCCAGCTGTCCTATCTCTGAGGCCAACGTCTTGGCTTTC
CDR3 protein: CASCPISEANVLAF

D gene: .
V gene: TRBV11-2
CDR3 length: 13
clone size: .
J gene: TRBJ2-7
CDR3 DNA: TGTGCCAGCAGCTCAAACACGCTCTACGACCAGTACTTC
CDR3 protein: CASSSNTLYDQYF

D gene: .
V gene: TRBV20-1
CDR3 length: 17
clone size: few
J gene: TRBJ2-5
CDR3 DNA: TGCAGTTTTAACCCCCGTAACTCGGGCCGAGAGGGTGAAACCCAGTACTTC
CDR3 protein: CSFNPRNSGREGETQYF

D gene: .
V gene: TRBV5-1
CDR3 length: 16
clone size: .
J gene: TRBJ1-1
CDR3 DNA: TGCGCCAGCAGCTTTCGACCGCTACGACAGAACACTGAAGCTTTCTTT
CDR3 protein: CASSFRPLRQNTEAFF

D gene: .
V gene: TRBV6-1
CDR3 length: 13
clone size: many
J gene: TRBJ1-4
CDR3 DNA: TGTGCCAGCAGTGCCCAGGCGGAGGAAAAACTGTTTTTT
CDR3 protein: CASSAQAEEKLFF

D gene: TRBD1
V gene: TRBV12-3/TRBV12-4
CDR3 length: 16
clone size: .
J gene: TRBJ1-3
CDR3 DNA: TGTGCCAGCAGTATCGCGGGACAGGGCTCTGGAAACACCATATACTTT
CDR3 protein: CASSIAGQGSGNTIYF

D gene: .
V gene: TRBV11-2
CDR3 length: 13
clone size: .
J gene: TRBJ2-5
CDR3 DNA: TGTGCCAACAGCTCTACAAGGGAAGAGACCCAGAACTTC
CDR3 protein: CANSSTREETQNF

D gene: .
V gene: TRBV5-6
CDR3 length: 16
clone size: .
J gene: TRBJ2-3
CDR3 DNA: TGTGCCAGCAGCTTGTCAACGGGAGCTAGCACAGATACGCAGTATTTT
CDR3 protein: CASSLSTGASTDTQYF

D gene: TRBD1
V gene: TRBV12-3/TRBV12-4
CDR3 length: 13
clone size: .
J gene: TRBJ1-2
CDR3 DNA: TGTGTCAGCAGTCCACAGGGGGACTATGGCTACACCTTC
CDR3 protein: CVSSPQGDYGYTF

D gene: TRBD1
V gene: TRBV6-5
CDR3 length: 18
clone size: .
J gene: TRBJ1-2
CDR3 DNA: TGTGCCAGCAGCTCCCGAACCGGGACAGGGGGCGCTAACTATGACTACACCTTC
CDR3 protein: CASSSRTGTGGANYDYTF

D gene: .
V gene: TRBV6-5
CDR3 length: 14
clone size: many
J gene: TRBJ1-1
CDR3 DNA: TGTGCCAGCAGTTACTCTACGAGGAACACTGAAGCTTTCTTT
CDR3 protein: CASSYSTRNTEAFF

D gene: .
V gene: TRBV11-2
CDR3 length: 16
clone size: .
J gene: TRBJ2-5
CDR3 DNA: TGTGCCAGCAGCTTCACAATGGGCGGGCCAAAGGAGGCCCAGTACTTC
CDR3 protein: CASSFTMGGPKEAQYF

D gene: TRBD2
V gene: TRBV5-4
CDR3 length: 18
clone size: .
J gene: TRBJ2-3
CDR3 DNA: TGTGCCAGCAGCCCGGGGGGACTAGCGGGGGGGCAGGGAGATACGCAGTATTTT
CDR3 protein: CASSPGGLAGGQGDTQYF

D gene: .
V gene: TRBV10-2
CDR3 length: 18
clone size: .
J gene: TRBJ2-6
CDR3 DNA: TGCGCCAGCTGTGAGACGGTTTTGTGGGACTCTGGGGCCAACGTCCTGACTTTC
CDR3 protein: CASCETVLWDSGANVLTF

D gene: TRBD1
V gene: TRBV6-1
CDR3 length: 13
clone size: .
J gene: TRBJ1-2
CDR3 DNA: TGTGCCAGCAGTGTCACAGGGGTTAATAGCTACACCTTC
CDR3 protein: CASSVTGVNSYTF

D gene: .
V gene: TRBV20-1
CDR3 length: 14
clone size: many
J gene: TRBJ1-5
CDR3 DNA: TGCAGTGCTAGAGTTGATGGGGGCAATCAGCCCCAGCATTTT
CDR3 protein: CSARVDGGNQPQHF

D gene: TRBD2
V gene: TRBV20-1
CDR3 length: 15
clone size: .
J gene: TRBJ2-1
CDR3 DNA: TGCAGTGCTGACTTAGCGGGGGGGCCGTGGAGTGAGCAGTTTTTC
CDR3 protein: CSADLAGGPWSEQFF

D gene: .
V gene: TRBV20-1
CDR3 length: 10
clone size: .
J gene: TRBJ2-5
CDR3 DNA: TGCAGTGCTTTACAGGGACCCAAGTACTTC
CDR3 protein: CSALQGPKYF

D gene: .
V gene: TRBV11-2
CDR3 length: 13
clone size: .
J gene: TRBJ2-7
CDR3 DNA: TGTGCCAGCAGCTTCGGGAGTAACTACGAGCAGTACTTC
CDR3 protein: CASSFGSNYEQYF

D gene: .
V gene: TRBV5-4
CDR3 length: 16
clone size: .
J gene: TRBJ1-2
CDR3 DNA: TGTGTCAGCAGCTTGGCCGGTTGGTTGGGAAACTATGGATACACCTTC
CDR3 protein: CVSSLAGWLGNYGYTF

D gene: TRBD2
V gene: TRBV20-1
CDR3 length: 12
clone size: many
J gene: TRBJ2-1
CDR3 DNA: TGCAGAGTAGCGGGGGCGAACAATGAGCAGTTCTTC
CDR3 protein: CRVAGANNEQFF

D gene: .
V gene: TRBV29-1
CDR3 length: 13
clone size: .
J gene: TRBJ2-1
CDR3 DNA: TGCAGCGTTGAAGATCCTCTGGGACCGGAGCAGTTCTTC
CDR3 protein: CSVEDPLGPEQFF

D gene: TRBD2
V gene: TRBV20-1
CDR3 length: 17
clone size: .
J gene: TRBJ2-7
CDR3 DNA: TGCAGTGCTCAAAGCGGGACTAGCGGGAGAAGAGCATACGAGCGATACTTC
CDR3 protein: CSAQSGTSGRRAYERYF

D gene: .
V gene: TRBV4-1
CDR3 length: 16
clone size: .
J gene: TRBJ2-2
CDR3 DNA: TGCGCCAGCAGCCAAGCGGGGAGCGGATGCACCGGGGAGCTGTTTTTT
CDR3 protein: CASSQAGSGCTGELFF

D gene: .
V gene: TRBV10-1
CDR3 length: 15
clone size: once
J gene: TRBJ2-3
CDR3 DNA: TGCGCCAGCAGTGCGGGTCCCATCCCGACAGATACGCAGTATTTT
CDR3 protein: CASSAGPIPTDTQYF

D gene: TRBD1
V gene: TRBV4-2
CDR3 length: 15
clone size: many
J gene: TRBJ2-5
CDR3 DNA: TGTGCCAGCAGCCAAGGGACAGGGGGCCAGAAGACCCAGTACTTC
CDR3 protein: CASSQGTGGQKTQYF

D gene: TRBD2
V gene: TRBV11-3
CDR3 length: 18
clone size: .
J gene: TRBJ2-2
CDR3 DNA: TGTGCAAGCAACTCCCGGGGAGCGGGAGGATACGGAGCCGGGGAGCTGTTTTTT
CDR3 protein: CASNSRGAGGYGAGELFF

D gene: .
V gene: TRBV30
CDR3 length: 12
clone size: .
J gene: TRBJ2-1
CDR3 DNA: TGCGCCTGGACTCTAGCAAACAATGAGCAGTTCTTC
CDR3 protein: CAWTLANNEQFF

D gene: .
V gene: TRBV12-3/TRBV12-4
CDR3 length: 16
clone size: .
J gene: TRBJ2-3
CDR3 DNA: TGTGCCAGCAGTTTTACTCCGCGACCTAGCACAAATACGCAGTATTTT
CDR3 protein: CASSFTPRPSTNTQYF

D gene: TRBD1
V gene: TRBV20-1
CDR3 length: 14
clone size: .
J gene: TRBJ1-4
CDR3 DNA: TGCAGTGCCAAGGATGACAGGGGTGTTGAAAAACTGTTTTTT
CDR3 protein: CSAKDDRGVEKLFF

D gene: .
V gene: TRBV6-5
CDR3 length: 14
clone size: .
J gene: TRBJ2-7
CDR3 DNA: TGTGCCAGCAGTTACGGAGCGGGCGTCTACGAGCAGTACTTC
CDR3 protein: CASSYGAGVYEQYF

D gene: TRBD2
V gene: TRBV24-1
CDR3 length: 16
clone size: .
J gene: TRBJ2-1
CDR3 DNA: TGTGTCACCAGTGACCCGGGACTAGCGGGAGGGAATGAGCAGTTCTTC
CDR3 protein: CVTSDPGLAGGNEQFF

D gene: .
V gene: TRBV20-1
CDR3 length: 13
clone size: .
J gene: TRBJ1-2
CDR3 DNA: TGTAGTGCTAGAAAGGGACAAATCTATGGCTACACCTTC
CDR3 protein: CSARKGQIYGYTF

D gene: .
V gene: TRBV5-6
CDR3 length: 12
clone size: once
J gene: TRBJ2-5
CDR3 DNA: TGTGCCAGCAGCTTGCCGCAGGAGGCCCAGTACTTC
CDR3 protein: CASSLPQEAQYF

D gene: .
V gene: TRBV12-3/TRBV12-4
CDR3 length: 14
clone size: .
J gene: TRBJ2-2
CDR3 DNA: TGTGCCAGCAATTCCCACACGAACACCGGGGAGCTGTTTTTT
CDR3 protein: CASNSHTNTGELFF

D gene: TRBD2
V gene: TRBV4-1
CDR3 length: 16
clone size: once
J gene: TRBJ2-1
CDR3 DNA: TGCGCCAGCAGCCGGGACCTGGGACTAGCGTACAATGAGCAGTTCTTC
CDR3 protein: CASSRDLGLAYNEQFF

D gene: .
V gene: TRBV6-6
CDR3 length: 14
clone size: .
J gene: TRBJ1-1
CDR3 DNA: TGTGCCAGTAGTTCCCCGACAGTCCCCTGTGAAGCTTTCTTT
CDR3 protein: CASSSPTVPCEAFF

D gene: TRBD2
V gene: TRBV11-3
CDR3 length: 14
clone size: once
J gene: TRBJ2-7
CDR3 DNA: TGTGTCAACAGTCTTAGCGGGATAGGCCACGAGCAGTACTTC
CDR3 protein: CVNSLSGIGHEQYF

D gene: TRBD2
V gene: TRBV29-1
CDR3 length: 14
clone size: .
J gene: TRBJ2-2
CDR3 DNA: TGCAGCGTGTTGGTTAGCGGGAACACCCGGGAGCTGTTTTTT
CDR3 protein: CSVLVSGNTRELFF

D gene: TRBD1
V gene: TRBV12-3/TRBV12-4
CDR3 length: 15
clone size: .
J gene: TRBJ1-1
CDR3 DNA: TGTGTCAGCAGCCGGGAACAGGGGATAAACACTGGAGCTTTCTTT
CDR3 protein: CVSSREQGINTGAFF

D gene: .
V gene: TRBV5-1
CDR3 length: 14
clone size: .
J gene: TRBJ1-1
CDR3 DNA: TGCGCCAGCAGCCCTACCGTGGTGAACACTGAAGCTTTCTTT
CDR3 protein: CASSPTVVNTEAFF

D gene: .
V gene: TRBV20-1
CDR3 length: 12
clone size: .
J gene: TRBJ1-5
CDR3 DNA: TGCAGTACTAGCGGGGGGGCGGATACGCAGCATTTT
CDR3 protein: CSTSGGADTQHF

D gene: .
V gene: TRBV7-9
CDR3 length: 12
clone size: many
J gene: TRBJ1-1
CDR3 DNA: TGTGCCACCAGCCGTGGAGGCACTGAAGCTTTCTTT
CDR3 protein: CATSRGGTEAFF

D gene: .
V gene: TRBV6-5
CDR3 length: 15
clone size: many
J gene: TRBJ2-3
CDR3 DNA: TGTGCCAGCAGTTTCGCGCAGGGGTGGGCAGATACGCAGTATTTT
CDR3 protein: CASSFAQGWADTQYF